This T cell receptor beta chain came from a study of blood T cells in healthy people across ages. Study-level findings and limits: Age showed a roughly linear inverse relationship with TCR beta diversity per million T cells. Naive CD4+ cell counts and diversity both ran higher in long-lived than in aged donors.

Turning to this clonotype: The antigen remains undetermined.

Germline-derived CDR1 and CDR2 are SGHRS and YFSETQ. The V and J ends lost 0 bases and 0 bases respectively, with 5 bases between them. The CDR3 is 14 residues long. The authors ran a second PCR of 7 to 11 cycles using a sample-barcoded 5' primer and a J-beta primer mix. Every cDNA molecule bore a tag from a template-switch adaptor containing 12 random nucleotides. TCRdb used MiXCR to reprocess the 5' RACE reads, holding one entry per CDR3 protein. The data contain approximately 1,100,000 distinct CDR3 sequences, more than 40% of them singletons. The clonotype comes from an older woman in good health. Sequenced input: blood. V is TRBV5-1 and J is TRBJ2-3; D unresolved. DNA of the CDR3: TGCGCCAGCAGCTTGGCCAAGAGCACAGATACGCAGTATTTT. Translating it yields CASSLAKSTDTQYF.